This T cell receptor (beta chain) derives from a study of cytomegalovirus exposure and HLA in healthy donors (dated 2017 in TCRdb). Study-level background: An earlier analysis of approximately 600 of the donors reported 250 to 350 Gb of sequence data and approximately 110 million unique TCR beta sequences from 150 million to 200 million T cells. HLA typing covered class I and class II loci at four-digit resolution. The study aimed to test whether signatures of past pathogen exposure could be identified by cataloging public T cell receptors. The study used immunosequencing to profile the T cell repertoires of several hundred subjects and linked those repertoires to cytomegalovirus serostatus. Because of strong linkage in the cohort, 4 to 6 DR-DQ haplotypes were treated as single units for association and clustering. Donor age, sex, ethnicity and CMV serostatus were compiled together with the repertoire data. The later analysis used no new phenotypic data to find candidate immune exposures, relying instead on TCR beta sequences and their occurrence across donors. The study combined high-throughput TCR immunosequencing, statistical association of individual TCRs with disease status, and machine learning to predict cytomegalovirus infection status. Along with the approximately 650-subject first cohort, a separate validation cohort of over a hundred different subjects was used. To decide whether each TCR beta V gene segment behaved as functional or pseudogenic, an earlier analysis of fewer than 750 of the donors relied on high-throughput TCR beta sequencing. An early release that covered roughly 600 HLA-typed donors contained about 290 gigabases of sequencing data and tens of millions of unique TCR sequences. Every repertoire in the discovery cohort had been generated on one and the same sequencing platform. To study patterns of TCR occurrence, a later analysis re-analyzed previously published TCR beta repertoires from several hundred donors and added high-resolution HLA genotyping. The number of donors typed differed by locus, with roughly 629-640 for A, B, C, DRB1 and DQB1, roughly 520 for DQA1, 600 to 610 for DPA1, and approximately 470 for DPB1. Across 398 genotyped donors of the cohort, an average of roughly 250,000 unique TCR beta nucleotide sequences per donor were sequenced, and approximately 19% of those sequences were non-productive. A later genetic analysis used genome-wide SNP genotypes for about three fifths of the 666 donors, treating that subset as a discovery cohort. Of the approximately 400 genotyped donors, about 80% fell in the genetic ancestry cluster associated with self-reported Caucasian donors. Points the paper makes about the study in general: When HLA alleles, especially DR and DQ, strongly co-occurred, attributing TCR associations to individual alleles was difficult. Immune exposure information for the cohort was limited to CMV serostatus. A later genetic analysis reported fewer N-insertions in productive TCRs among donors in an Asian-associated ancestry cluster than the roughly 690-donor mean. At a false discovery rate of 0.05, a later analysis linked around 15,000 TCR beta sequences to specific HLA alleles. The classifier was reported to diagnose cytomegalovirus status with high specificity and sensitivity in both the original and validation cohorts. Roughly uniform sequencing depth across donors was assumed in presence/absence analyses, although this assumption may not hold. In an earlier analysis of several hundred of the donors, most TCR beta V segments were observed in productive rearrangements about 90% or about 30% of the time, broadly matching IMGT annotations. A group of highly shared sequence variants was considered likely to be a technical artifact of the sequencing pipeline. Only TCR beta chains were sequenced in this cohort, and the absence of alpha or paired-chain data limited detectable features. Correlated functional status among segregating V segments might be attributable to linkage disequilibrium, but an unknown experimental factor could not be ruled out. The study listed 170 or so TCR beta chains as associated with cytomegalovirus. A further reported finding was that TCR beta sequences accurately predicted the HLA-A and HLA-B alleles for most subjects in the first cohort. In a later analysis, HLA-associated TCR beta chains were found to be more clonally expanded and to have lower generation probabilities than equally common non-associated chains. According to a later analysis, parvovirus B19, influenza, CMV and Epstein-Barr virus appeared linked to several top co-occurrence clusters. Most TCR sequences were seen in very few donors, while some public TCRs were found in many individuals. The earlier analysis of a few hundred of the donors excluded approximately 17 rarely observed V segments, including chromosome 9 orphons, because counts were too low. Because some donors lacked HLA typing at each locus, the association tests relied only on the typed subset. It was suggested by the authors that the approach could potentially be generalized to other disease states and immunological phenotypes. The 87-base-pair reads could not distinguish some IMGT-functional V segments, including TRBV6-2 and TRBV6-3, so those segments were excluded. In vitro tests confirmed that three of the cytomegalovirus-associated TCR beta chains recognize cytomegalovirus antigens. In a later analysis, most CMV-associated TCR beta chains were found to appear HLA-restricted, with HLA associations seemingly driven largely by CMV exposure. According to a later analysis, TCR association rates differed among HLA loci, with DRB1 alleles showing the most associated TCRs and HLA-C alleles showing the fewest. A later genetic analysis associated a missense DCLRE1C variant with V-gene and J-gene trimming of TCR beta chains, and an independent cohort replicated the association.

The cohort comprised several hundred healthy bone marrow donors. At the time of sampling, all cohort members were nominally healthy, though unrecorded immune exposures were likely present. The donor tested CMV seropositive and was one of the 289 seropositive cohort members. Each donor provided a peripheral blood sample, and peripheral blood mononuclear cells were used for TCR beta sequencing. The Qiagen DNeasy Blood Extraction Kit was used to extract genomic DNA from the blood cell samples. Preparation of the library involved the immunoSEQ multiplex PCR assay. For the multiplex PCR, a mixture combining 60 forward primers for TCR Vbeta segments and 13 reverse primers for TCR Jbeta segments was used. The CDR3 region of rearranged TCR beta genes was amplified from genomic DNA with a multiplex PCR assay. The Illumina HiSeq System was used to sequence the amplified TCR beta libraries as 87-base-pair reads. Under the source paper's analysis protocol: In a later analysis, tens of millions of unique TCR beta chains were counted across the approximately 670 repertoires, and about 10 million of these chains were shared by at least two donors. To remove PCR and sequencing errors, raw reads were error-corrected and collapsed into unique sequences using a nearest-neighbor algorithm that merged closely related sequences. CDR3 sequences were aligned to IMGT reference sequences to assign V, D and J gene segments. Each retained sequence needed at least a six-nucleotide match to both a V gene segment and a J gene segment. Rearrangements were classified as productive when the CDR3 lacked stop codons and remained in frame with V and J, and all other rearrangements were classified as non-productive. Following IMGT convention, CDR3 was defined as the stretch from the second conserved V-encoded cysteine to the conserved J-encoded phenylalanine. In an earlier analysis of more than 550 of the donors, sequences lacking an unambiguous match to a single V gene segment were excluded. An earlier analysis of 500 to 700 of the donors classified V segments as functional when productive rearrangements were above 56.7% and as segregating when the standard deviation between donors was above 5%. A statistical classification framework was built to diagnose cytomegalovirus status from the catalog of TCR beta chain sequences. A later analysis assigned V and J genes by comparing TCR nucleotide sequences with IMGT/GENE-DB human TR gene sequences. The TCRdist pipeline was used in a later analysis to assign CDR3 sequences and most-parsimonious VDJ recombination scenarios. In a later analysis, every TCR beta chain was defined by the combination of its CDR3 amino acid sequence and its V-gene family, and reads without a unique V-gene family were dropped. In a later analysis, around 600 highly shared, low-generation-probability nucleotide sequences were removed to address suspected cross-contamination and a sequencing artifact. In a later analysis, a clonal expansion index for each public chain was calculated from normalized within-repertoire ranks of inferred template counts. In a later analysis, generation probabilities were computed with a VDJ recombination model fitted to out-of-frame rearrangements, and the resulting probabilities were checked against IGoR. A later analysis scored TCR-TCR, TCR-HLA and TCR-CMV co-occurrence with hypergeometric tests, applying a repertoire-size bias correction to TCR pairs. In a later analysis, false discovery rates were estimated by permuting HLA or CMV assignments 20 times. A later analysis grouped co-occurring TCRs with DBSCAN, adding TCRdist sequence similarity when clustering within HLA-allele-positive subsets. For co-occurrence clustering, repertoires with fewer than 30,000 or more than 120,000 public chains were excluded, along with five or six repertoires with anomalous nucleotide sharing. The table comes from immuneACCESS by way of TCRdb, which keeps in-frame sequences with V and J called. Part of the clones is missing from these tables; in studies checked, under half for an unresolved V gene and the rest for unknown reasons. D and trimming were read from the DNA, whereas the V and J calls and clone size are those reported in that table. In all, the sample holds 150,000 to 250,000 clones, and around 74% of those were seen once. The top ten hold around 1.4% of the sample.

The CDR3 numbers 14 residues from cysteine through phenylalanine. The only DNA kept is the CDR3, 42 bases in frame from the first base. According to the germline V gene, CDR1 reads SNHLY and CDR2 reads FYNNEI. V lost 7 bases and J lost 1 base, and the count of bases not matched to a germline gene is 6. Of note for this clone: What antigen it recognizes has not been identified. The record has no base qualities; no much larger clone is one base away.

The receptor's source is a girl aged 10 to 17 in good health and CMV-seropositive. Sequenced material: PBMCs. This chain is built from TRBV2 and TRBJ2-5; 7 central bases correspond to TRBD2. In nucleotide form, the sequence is TGTGCCAGCACCCCCGGGGGGTCCCAAGAGACCCAGTACTTC. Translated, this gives CASTPGGSQETQYF.